These 17 T cell receptor beta chains originate from one sample sequenced in a study of T cell responses to AZD1222 COVID-19 vaccine. Sequencing was performed with immunoSEQ multiplex PCR; in TCRdb, only in-frame clones are kept and a portion is missing. The table shows about 100,000 clones, with 86% occurring only once. Sequencing was performed on peripheral blood, taken on day 0 of AZD1222 vaccination. The receptors originated from an adult in good health.

The chain combines TRBV4-1 with TRBJ2-1; 11 nucleotides align to TRBD2. Germline V lookup: CDR1 MGHRA, CDR2 YSYEKL. The length of the CDR3 is 17 residues. V was pared by 1 base and J by 11 bases, with 13 bases of the junction left unmatched. This CDR3 is CASSQGLAGPPGVKQFF. CDR3 DNA: TGCGCCAGCAGCCAAGGACTAGCGGGACCGCCGGGGGTGAAGCAGTTCTTC.

This clone was detected only once. The chain couples TRBV29-1 to TRBJ1-3; 7 bases agree with TRBD1. Germline CDR1 and CDR2: SQVTM and ANQGSEA. V dropped 7 bases and J dropped 3; count of bases not matched to a gene: 9. The CDR3 is made up of 14 amino acids. DNA of the CDR3: TGCAGCGCTACTACAGGGGTCGATGGAAACACCATATATTTT. Translating it yields CSATTGVDGNTIYF.

The chain links TRBV20-1 to TRBJ2-3; a weak D match, TRBD2 (5 bases). CDR1 and CDR2 (germline): DFQATT, SNEGSKA (reference sequence). This CDR3 comprises 15 residues. Trimming left V 3 bases short and J 3 bases short, with 16 bases between. CDR3 sequence (DNA): TGCAGTGCTAGTTTAATAGCGATTAGAACAGATACGCAGTATTTT. Translation: CSASLIAIRTDTQYF.

This rearrangement joins TRBV12-3 or TRBV12-4 to TRBJ1-1; D is unclear. CDR3 length: 12 residues. V was trimmed by 4 bases and J by 7 bases, leaving 10 bases between them. Here the CDR3 DNA reads TGTGCCAGCAGTTCCCTAAATCATGAAGCTTTCTTT. Translation gives CASSSLNHEAFF.

The genes are TRBV7-2 and TRBJ1-2; 12 positions match TRBD1. The length of the CDR3 is 17 residues. The ends lost 5 bases at V and 1 base at J; junction bases unmatched: 8. The V gene's germline CDR1 is SGHTA and CDR2 FQGNSA. The CDR3 loop is CASSPGTGGFSNYGYTF. DNA of the CDR3: TGTGCCAGCAGCCCCGGGACAGGGGGCTTCAGTAACTATGGCTACACCTTC. Supplemented by reference TRBV7-2 and TRBJ1-2, the full variable domain reads GAGVSQSPSNKVTEKGKDVELRCDPISGHTALYWYRQSLGQGLEFLIYFQGNSAPDKSGLPSDRFSAERTGGSVSTLTIQRTQQEDSAVYLCASSPGTGGFSNYGYTFGSGTRLTVV.

The rearrangement links TRBV19 to TRBJ1-5; 8 nucleotides line up with TRBD1. The CDR3 contains 16 residues. With 7 bases clipped from V and 5 bases from J, the junction kept 13 bases outside the gene matches. The germline V gene encodes CDR1 LNHDA and CDR2 SQIVND (reference sequence). This chain's CDR3 is CASTLDRAPLYQPQHF. The DNA of the CDR3 is TGTGCCAGTACCCTGGACAGGGCCCCTTTATATCAGCCCCAGCATTTT.

The gene calls are TRBV7-2 and TRBJ2-1; possibly TRBD2 for D (5 bases). Germline assignment: CDR1 SGHTA and CDR2 FQGNSA. Trimming shortened V by 5 bases and J by 8 bases, and 10 bases separated the two germline ends. The CDR3 totals 12 residues. The CDR3 loop reads CASSRLRDEQFF. For the CDR3, the DNA is TGTGCCAGCAGCCGTTTGCGGGATGAGCAGTTCTTC.

V usage is TRBV29-1 and J usage is TRBJ2-3, with D perhaps matching TRBD1 or TRBD2 (7 bases each). The CDR3 runs to 15 residues. Germline V lookup: CDR1 SQVTM, CDR2 ANQGSEA. V was shortened by 4 bases and J by 8 bases, with 22 bases between the two germline ends. CDR3 residues: CSVVGSQGGSGTQYF. The CDR3 region has the DNA TGCAGCGTTGTAGGTTCGCAGGGGGGGTCGGGTACGCAGTATTTT.

This chain uses TRBV20-1 with TRBJ2-5, with D uncertain. CDR3 length equals 11 residues. CDR1 is DFQATT, CDR2 SNEGSKA, per germline (reference sequence). The V gene lost 3 bases and the J gene lost 5 bases, with 7 bases spanning the gap. The CDR3 region has the DNA TGCAGTGCTAGTATCCGGGAGACCCAGTACTTC. This sequence encodes CSASIRETQYF.

The J gene is TRBJ2-5, the V gene TRBV28; 8 bases line up with TRBD2. Germline V gives CDR1 MDHEN, CDR2 SYDVKM. The CDR3 loop spans 15 amino acids. The J segment lost 4 bases and the V segment lost 5 bases, leaving 9 bases of the junction unmatched. The CDR3 bases are TGTGCCAGCAGTCCCCCAACGGGAGGGCCAGAGACCCAGTACTTC. Translated: CASSPPTGGPETQYF.

This clone was found a few times. The genes are TRBV28 and TRBJ1-5; no reliable D call. The CDR3 covers 11 residues. V was clipped by 3 bases and J by 9 bases, with 6 bases between them. The germline CDR1 and CDR2 sequences are MDHEN and SYDVKM. The CDR3 here is CASSLGGPQHF. The CDR3 DNA reads TGTGCCAGCAGTTTGGGAGGGCCCCAGCATTTT.

The gene calls are TRBV12-3 or TRBV12-4 and TRBJ1-1; the D is unclear. This CDR3 region has 11 residues. Trimming removed 5 bases at V and 6 bases at J, with 7 bases between. This CDR3 reads CASSQIAEAFF. The DNA for the CDR3 is TGTGCCAGCAGTCAGATTGCTGAAGCTTTCTTT.

V is TRBV15 and J is TRBJ2-5, with TRBD1 matching over 9 bases. The CDR3 spans 16 residues. CDR1 is LNHNV and CDR2 is YYDKDF in the germline V gene (reference sequence). Trimming removed 5 bases from V and 5 bases from J; junction bases left unmatched: 12. Here the CDR3 reads CATSRGGTGPGETQYF. The CDR3 bases are TGTGCCACCAGCCGGGGAGGGACAGGGCCCGGGGAGACCCAGTACTTC.

This clone came up once. The chain links TRBV4-3 to TRBJ2-1, with 7 bases that match TRBD2. With 0 bases clipped from V and 5 bases from J, the junction kept 4 bases outside the gene matches. Germline-derived CDR1 and CDR2 are LGHNA and YSLEER. CDR3 length equals 15 residues. CDR3 amino acids: CASSQDPGGHNEQFF. CDR3 in DNA: TGCGCCAGCAGCCAAGACCCGGGAGGCCACAATGAGCAGTTCTTC.

V and J are TRBV24-1 and TRBJ1-5; possibly TRBD1 for D (5 bases). CDR1 KGHDR and CDR2 SFDVKD come from the germline V gene. This CDR3 has 15 residues. Trimming left V 2 bases short and J 6 bases short, with 13 bases between. The CDR3, as DNA: TGTGCCACCAGTGATTCGGGGGATAGGAGTCAGCCCCAGCATTTT. It yields the protein CATSDSGDRSQPQHF.

V usage is TRBV6-2 or TRBV6-3 and J usage is TRBJ2-7; 9 bases fit TRBD1. This CDR3 has 15 residues. CDR1 is MNHEY, CDR2 SVGEGT, per germline. Trimming removed 2 bases from V and 4 bases from J; junction bases left unmatched: 6. The CDR3 nucleotides read TGTGCCAGCAGTTACGAAGGGACAGGGAGGTACGAGCAGTACTTC. Protein product: CASSYEGTGRYEQYF.

This chain links TRBV5-1 with TRBJ1-5; D perhaps matches TRBD1 (5 bases). Germline values: CDR1 SGHRS, CDR2 YFSETQ. V was trimmed by 0 bases and J by 4 bases, leaving 8 bases between them. The CDR3 is made up of 14 amino acids. In nucleotides, the CDR3 is TGCGCCAGCAGCTTGGCCGGGGGGAATCAGCCCCAGCATTTT. The encoded protein is CASSLAGGNQPQHF.